The source of this TCR beta chain is a study of blood T cells in healthy people across ages (dated by TCRdb to about 2015). For the study in its entirety: In model experiments, roughly one uniquely barcoded TCR beta cDNA molecule per two T cells was captured by template switching. Using deep sequencing normalized with unique cDNA molecular identifiers, the study measured how TCR beta repertoire diversity changes with age. The donors were split into four age groups: young (average about 16 years), middle-aged (39), aged (about 62) and long-lived (approximately 89). To avoid experimental bias, donors of different ages were randomly spread across the sequencing lanes. The study analyzed two additional independent replicas of 1 million unique cDNA reads from the same blood draw for two donors, one aged 18 to 30 and one aged 80 or older.

In this sample, this clonotype turned up a few times. The clone's antigen remains unknown. No per-base quality is available; no much larger clone lies one base away. Trimming removed 1 base from V and 10 bases from J, leaving 18 bases between the germline ends. The CDR3 spans 15 residues, from the cysteine through the phenylalanine. The retained sequence is limited to the CDR3, 45 bases, with the frame set at the first base. As encoded in the germline V gene, CDR1 is SGHRS while CDR2 is YFSETQ. The roughly 37 donors, aged about 6 to 95 years, were systemically healthy Caucasian individuals from Russia. Approximately 9.7 milliliters of peripheral blood were drawn from each donor into EDTA-treated Vacutainer tubes. Ficoll-Paque density-gradient centrifugation was used to isolate PBMCs, with at least 6 million obtained per sample. Trizol reagent was used to extract total RNA from PBMCs, with at least 5 micrograms per sample. For every donor, flow cytometry on a PBMC aliquot measured the percentage of naive CD45RAhigh/CD27high T cells.

Beyond this particular receptor, the publication reports: Estimates of total diversity from one million sequenced T cells were regarded as lower bounds and underestimates. Since profiling was done on bulk unsorted PBMCs, naive and antigen-experienced compartments could not be conclusively compared. Compared with the aged group, the long-lived group had more naive CD4+ T cells, fewer expanded clones and increased TCR diversity, suggesting age selection. There was a strong correlation between observed TCR beta diversity and the percentage of naive T cells measured by flow cytometry. Because the CMV infection status of the donors was unknown, age-related changes in expanded clonotypes may potentially have been confounded. Observed TCR beta diversity per million T cells fell roughly linearly with age, and a significant reduction was already apparent by age roughly 40.

The library was obtained by 5' RACE. A second PCR of roughly 7 to 11 cycles was performed with a sample-barcoded 5' primer and a J-beta primer mix. Each TCR beta cDNA molecule received a unique molecular identifier from a template-switch 5' adaptor carrying 12 random nucleotides. Each sample yielded at least 2.5 million CDR3-containing paired-end reads. All of the RNA was converted into first-strand cDNA using the Mint cDNA synthesis kit, with a TRBC-specific oligonucleotide serving as the primer. After uracil-DNA glycosylase treatment, a first 18-cycle PCR used universal primers M1SS and BC2_uni_R on all cDNA. In the paper's pipeline: For normalization, 1 million high-quality reads were randomly selected from each sample, with every read carrying a distinct molecular identifier. Reads with shared molecular identifiers were discarded instead of being binned into consensus sequences. CDR3 identification, clonotype clustering and error correction used MiTCR with a Q25 quality threshold and the strictest error-elimination algorithm. A nonparametric unseen species model with Euler transformation was used to estimate a lower bound on total TCR beta diversity. The public reads were reprocessed in TCRdb via fastp at Q25 and MiXCR, keeping in-frame beta chains. Rows matching on CDR3 protein sequence are summarized as one entry with the most common DNA and genes. TCRdb, rather than the study authors, made the V and J calls. This sample is represented by around 2 million distinct CDR3 sequences; roughly two fifths of them were singletons. In total, the top ten clones hold 20% to 25% of the sample.

The chain was built from TRBV5-1 and TRBJ2-1, and the D gene may be TRBD1, 5 bases matching. The source is a human donor in good health. Sequences were obtained from blood. The CDR3 amino acid sequence is: CASSLKSARVKEQFF. DNA sequence: TGCGCCAGCAGCTTGAAATCCGCCAGGGTCAAGGAGCAGTTCTTC.